This TCR beta chain was captured in a study of pediatric ulcerative colitis. Study-level results: Clonal expansions reduced rectal repertoire diversity in acute severe colitis. Ulcerative colitis patients shared more blood-rectal clones than controls.

This CDR3 has 15 amino acids. Germline CDR1 reads MGHRA; CDR2 reads YSYEKL. The ends were cut back, 1 base at V and 3 bases at J, with 7 bases in the middle. In this sample, this clone turned up once. Its antigen is not known. Only in-frame clones appear in the TCRdb table, and some are missing; sequencing was by immunoSEQ multiplex PCR. Of tens of thousands of clones in the sample, 85% to 90% were seen once. The chain recombines TRBV4-1 with TRBJ2-6; D gene unclear. Sequenced sample: blood. This clonotype was obtained from a boy aged 10-17 years who was a control in a study of pediatric ulcerative colitis. CDR3 amino acids: CASSQGGLGANVLTF. CDR3 coding DNA: TGCGCCAGCAGCCAAGGCGGTCTTGGGGCCAACGTCCTGACTTTC.